Shown below are 10 T cell receptor beta chains from a single sample sequenced in a study of blood T cell repertoires in COVID-19. Clones were sequenced by immunoSEQ multiplex PCR, and TCRdb holds only the in-frame ones, with some missing. The sample records fewer than 300,000 clones, around four fifths being singletons. The sample comprised peripheral blood. These receptors all stem from a man older than 75 with acute or convalescent COVID-19.

Turning to this clone: Other DNA sequences of this sample code for an identical CDR3. The chain combines TRBV11-2 with TRBJ2-1; possible D gene TRBD2, 5 bases. The germline V gene encodes CDR1 SGHAT and CDR2 FQNNGV. This CDR3 is built from 15 residues. The V end was cut by 5 bases, the J end by 1 base, with 12 bases between. The CDR3 region is CASSPRTDSYNEQFF. DNA of the CDR3: TGTGCCAGCAGCCCCCGGACTGATTCCTACAATGAGCAGTTCTTC.

V usage is TRBV29-1 and J usage is TRBJ2-5; possible D gene TRBD2, 5 bases. Germline V gene data show CDR1 as SQVTM and CDR2 as ANQGSEA. The CDR3 sequence is 16 residues long. Trimming removed 3 bases from V and 6 bases from J, with 23 bases in between. As DNA, the CDR3 is TGCAGCGTTGATGGGAGTGACGGGCCCGCCCGGAAGACCCAGTACTTC. As protein: CSVDGSDGPARKTQYF. The full variable domain, completed using reference TRBV29-1 and TRBJ2-5, is SAVISQKPSRDICQRGTSLTIQCQVDSQVTMMFWYRQQPGQSLTLIATANQGSEATYESGFVIDKFPISRPNLTFSTLTVSNMSPEDSSIYLCSVDGSDGPARKTQYFGPGTRLLVL.

This rearrangement joins TRBV4-2 to TRBJ1-5, with D unclear. CDR1 is LGHNA, CDR2 YNFKEQ, per germline. There are 16 residues in the CDR3. The V gene lost 1 base and the J gene lost 0 bases, with 10 bases spanning the gap. The CDR3 DNA reads TGTGCCAGCAGCCAAGGGGAGGTGAATAGCAATCAGCCCCAGCATTTT. Its protein is CASSQGEVNSNQPQHF.

V usage is TRBV11-2 and J usage is TRBJ1-5; D is undetermined. The CDR3 has 12 amino acids. Germline CDR1 SGHAT, CDR2 FQNNGV. V was clipped by 1 base and J by 6 bases, with 4 bases between them. The CDR3 loop is CASSLAGQPQHF. The CDR3 bases are TGTGCCAGCAGCTTAGCCGGTCAGCCCCAGCATTTT.

The chain uses TRBV6-5 and TRBJ2-1, with a possible D match to TRBD1 (5 bases). Trimming removed 4 bases from V and 5 bases from J, with 15 bases in between. The CDR3 is made up of 15 amino acids. Germline-derived CDR1 and CDR2 are MNHEY and SVGAGI. CDR3 in amino acids: CASSSGGTGDNEQFF. The CDR3 bases are TGTGCCAGCAGTTCCGGTGGAACAGGCGACAATGAGCAGTTCTTC.

This rearrangement joins TRBV2 to TRBJ2-5; TRBD2 aligns across 10 bases. With 7 bases clipped from V and 4 bases from J, the junction kept 18 bases outside the gene matches. There are 18 residues in the CDR3. Looked up from germline, CDR1 is SNHLY and CDR2 is FYNNEI. Here the CDR3 DNA reads TGTGCCAGCACCCTTGGGTTGATAGCGGGGGGAATTACAGAGACCCAGTACTTC. It translates to CASTLGLIAGGITETQYF.

The V gene is TRBV6-5, the J gene TRBJ1-4; 9 nucleotides match TRBD1. Trimming cost V 0 bases and J 7 bases; bases outside gene matches: 3. The CDR3 totals 15 residues. Germline V gene sequence: CDR1 MNHEY, CDR2 SVGAGI. For the CDR3, the DNA is TGTGCCAGCAGTTACTCGACAGGGGGAGGTGAAAAACTGTTTTTT. It is translated as CASSYSTGGGEKLFF.

This CDR3 is CSVIDRGVTQYF. In nucleotides, the CDR3 is TGCAGCGTCATCGACAGGGGAGTGACCCAGTACTTC. V gene TRBV29-1 combines with J gene TRBJ2-5; TRBD1 agrees at 8 bases. The junction had 7 bases not matched to a gene; V was cut back by 6 bases and J by 7 bases. CDR1 SQVTM and CDR2 ANQGSEA come from the germline V gene. The CDR3 is made up of 12 amino acids.

CDR3 residues: CASRGTENTGELFF. CDR3 bases: TGTGCCAGCAGAGGGACAGAAAACACCGGGGAGCTGTTTTTT. This chain uses TRBV2 with TRBJ2-2; TRBD1 agrees at 7 bases. J gave up 2 bases and V 6 bases, and 3 bases lay outside the gene matches. The CDR3 runs to 14 residues. CDR1 and CDR2 from the germline V gene are SNHLY and FYNNEI.

V and J are TRBV29-1 and TRBJ2-7; TRBD1 agrees at 7 bases. The CDR3 has 13 amino acids. With 6 bases clipped from V and 0 bases from J, the junction kept 5 bases outside the gene matches. Germline V gives CDR1 SQVTM, CDR2 ANQGSEA. Here the CDR3 reads CSVYRGSSYEQYF. CDR3 DNA sequence: TGCAGCGTGTACAGGGGAAGCTCCTACGAGCAGTACTTC.